This is a list of T cell receptor beta chains from one sample in a study of patients and donors after allogeneic stem cell transplantation. One entry per CDR3 protein, called by TCRdb with MiXCR from the RT-PCR reads. The table shows about a million distinct CDR3 sequences, with roughly 18% occurring only once. Sequenced material: blood, either unsorted or a sorted T cell fraction (not recorded which). These receptors originate from a human donor who was either an allogeneic HSCT recipient or a stem cell or donor lymphocyte infusion donor (not recorded which). It is not recorded whose cells these are; they may come from a transplant donor. CDR3s include the opening cysteine and the closing phenylalanine or tryptophan. Each record gives: CDR3 protein, CDR3 DNA, J gene, CDR3 length, D gene, clone size, V gene. The D gene is left open where the match is weak. Clone size is given for some rows only: seen once, a few or many times, or a class if the clone is expanded.

CDR3 protein: CSADGGPHGGEQYF
CDR3 DNA: TGCAGTGCCGATGGGGGGCCCCACGGGGGGGAGCAGTACTTC
J gene: TRBJ2-7
CDR3 length: 14
D gene: NA
clone size: NA
V gene: TRBV20-1

CDR3 protein: CASSLGRDRGIYEQYF
CDR3 DNA: TGTGCCAGCTCGCTAGGCCGGGACCGGGGAATCTACGAGCAGTACTTC
J gene: TRBJ2-7
CDR3 length: 16
D gene: NA
clone size: NA
V gene: TRBV18

CDR3 protein: CASSSGTGNSQPQHF
CDR3 DNA: TGCGCCAGCAGCTCGGGGACAGGGAATTCTCAGCCCCAGCATTTT
J gene: TRBJ1-5
CDR3 length: 15
D gene: TRBD1
clone size: few
V gene: TRBV5-1

CDR3 protein: CSAKTQDSYYGYTF
CDR3 DNA: TGCAGTGCTAAGACACAGGATAGCTACTATGGCTACACCTTC
J gene: TRBJ1-2
CDR3 length: 14
D gene: NA
clone size: NA
V gene: TRBV20-1

CDR3 protein: CASIAGESSGYTF
CDR3 DNA: TGTGCCAGCATCGCCGGGGAATCGAGCGGCTACACCTTC
J gene: TRBJ1-2
CDR3 length: 13
D gene: NA
clone size: many
V gene: TRBV12-3/TRBV12-4

CDR3 protein: CASSPRDRVPLNTEAFF
CDR3 DNA: TGTGCCAGCAGCCCCCGGGACAGGGTGCCCCTGAACACTGAAGCTTTCTTT
J gene: TRBJ1-1
CDR3 length: 17
D gene: TRBD1
clone size: NA
V gene: TRBV9

CDR3 protein: CSARATTHAYEQYF
CDR3 DNA: TGCAGTGCTAGAGCAACGACTCATGCCTACGAGCAGTACTTC
J gene: TRBJ2-7
CDR3 length: 14
D gene: NA
clone size: NA
V gene: TRBV20-1

CDR3 protein: CASSVEGGSGDTQYF
CDR3 DNA: TGTGCCAGCAGTGTTGAGGGAGGGTCGGGAGATACGCAGTATTTT
J gene: TRBJ2-3
CDR3 length: 15
D gene: TRBD2
clone size: NA
V gene: TRBV2

CDR3 protein: CASSLKTAARSYNEQFF
CDR3 DNA: TGTGCCAGCAGCTTAAAGACCGCGGCACGCTCCTACAATGAGCAGTTCTTC
J gene: TRBJ2-1
CDR3 length: 17
D gene: NA
clone size: NA
V gene: TRBV11-2

CDR3 protein: CASSTGGNGNQPQHF
CDR3 DNA: TGTGCCAGTTCGACAGGGGGGAACGGCAATCAGCCCCAGCATTTT
J gene: TRBJ1-5
CDR3 length: 15
D gene: TRBD1
clone size: NA
V gene: TRBV27